This entry lists 19 T cell receptor beta chains sequenced from one sample in a study of identical twins. TCRdb used MiXCR to reprocess the 5' RACE reads, holding one entry per CDR3 protein. This sample has about 890,000 distinct CDR3 sequences; roughly an eighth occur once, and the top ten carry about 1.5%. This sample was also put to use in a study of yellow fever vaccine responses in identical twins.

Sequenced material: PBMCs. These receptors all stem from a young woman in good health.

This clonotype was observed a handful of times. The rearrangement joins TRBV20-1 to TRBJ1-2; unclear D gene. The germline gives CDR1 DFQATT, CDR2 SNEGSKA (reference sequence). The ends were cut back, 2 bases at V and 3 bases at J, with 13 bases in the middle. The CDR3 extends over 14 amino acids. CDR3 in DNA: TGCAGTGCTAGAACCCGGTCCCGAGACTATGGCTACACCTTC. It translates to CSARTRSRDYGYTF.

Here the CDR3 reads CATRTGGSTQYF. The CDR3, as DNA: TGTGCCACTCGGACAGGGGGCTCTACGCAGTATTTT. The chain recombines TRBV12-3 or TRBV12-4 with TRBJ2-3; TRBD1 matches 11 bases. This CDR3 has 12 residues. Losses at the gene ends were 10 bases for V and 8 bases for J; bases not matched to a gene: 5.

The sample holds a few counts of this clonotype. Written as DNA, the CDR3 is TGTGCCAGCAGTCCTGCCAGGGGTCAGCCCCAGCATTTT. This sequence encodes CASSPARGQPQHF. The V gene is TRBV3-1, the J gene TRBJ1-5; D might be TRBD1 (6 bases). The CDR3 sequence is 13 residues long. V was shortened by 6 bases and J by 6 bases, with 12 bases between the two germline ends. Per germline, CDR1 LGHDT and CDR2 YNNKEL (reference sequence).

This clonotype was detected a few times. The rearrangement uses TRBV12-3 or TRBV12-4 and TRBJ1-3; D uncertain. The V end lost 1 base, the J end lost 0 bases, and 13 bases lay between the germline ends. The CDR3 has 17 amino acids. The CDR3 sequence: CASSLEGSSTSGNTIYF. The DNA for the CDR3 is TGTGCCAGCAGTTTAGAGGGCAGCTCTACCTCTGGAAACACCATATATTTT.

This clonotype has a handful of counts. This chain connects TRBV5-1 to TRBJ2-2; 7 nucleotides line up with TRBD1. V shed 4 bases and J 0 bases; nucleotides not matched to a gene: 6. Per the germline V gene, CDR1 is SGHRS and CDR2 is YFSETQ. CDR3 size: 16 residues. The DNA for the CDR3 is TGCGCCAGCAGCCCTATGACAGGGACGAACACCGGGGAGCTGTTTTTT. As protein: CASSPMTGTNTGELFF.

The V and J genes are TRBV12-3 or TRBV12-4 and TRBJ2-1; D is uncertain. V gave up 3 bases and J gave up 12 bases, with 15 bases separating them. There are 13 residues in the CDR3. The CDR3 nucleotides are TGTGCCAGCAGTTTTGCCGGTCTCGGCGGGCAGTTCTTC. Amino acid sequence: CASSFAGLGGQFF.

The V gene is TRBV14, the J gene TRBJ2-7; 7 positions match TRBD2. V shed 0 bases and J 7 bases; nucleotides not matched to a gene: 3. The CDR3 extends over 13 amino acids. Germline CDR1 is SGHDN and CDR2 is FVKESK. CDR3 amino acids: CASSQDRGVEQYF. The CDR3 DNA reads TGTGCCAGCAGCCAAGATCGGGGGGTTGAGCAGTACTTC.

A few counts support this clonotype. V gene TRBV6-1 combines with J gene TRBJ1-2; 8 positions agree with TRBD1. From germline, CDR1 is MNHNS and CDR2 SASEGT. Trimming cost V 5 bases and J 6 bases; bases outside gene matches: 5. The CDR3 runs 13 residues. Here the CDR3 DNA reads TGTGCCAGCAGTAAGACAGGGGTAGATGGCTACACCTTC. Protein product: CASSKTGVDGYTF.

V and J are TRBV7-3 and TRBJ2-3, with D hard to call. V gave up 2 bases and J gave up 2 bases, with 11 bases separating them. The CDR3 covers 15 residues. Germline V gene sequence: CDR1 SGHTA, CDR2 FQGTGA. The CDR3 bases are TGTGCCAGCAGCTTATCGGGCTTGGACACAGATACGCAGTATTTT. Encoded protein: CASSLSGLDTDTQYF.

In this sample, this clonotype turned up a few times. CDR3 sequence reads: CASSQVSQPNTEAFF. The CDR3 bases are TGTGCCAGCAGCCAAGTAAGCCAGCCGAACACTGAAGCTTTCTTT. The chain has TRBV3-1 and TRBJ1-1; D is uncertain. Between the trimmed V and J ends, which lost 1 base and 1 base, there was a span of 10 bases. The CDR3 is 15 amino acids. Per the germline V gene, CDR1 is LGHDT and CDR2 is YNNKEL (reference sequence).

The chain employs TRBV6-2 or TRBV6-3 and TRBJ1-1; D unclear. Trimming stripped 1 base from V and 1 base from J, with 10 bases between. This CDR3 has 15 residues. Germline V gives CDR1 MNHEY, CDR2 SVGEGT. The CDR3: CASSYLQEGNTEAFF. The CDR3 DNA sequence: TGTGCCAGCAGTTACTTGCAGGAGGGGAACACTGAAGCTTTCTTT.

J is TRBJ1-1 and V is TRBV15; a weak D match, TRBD1 (6 bases). This CDR3 comprises 15 residues. Trimming took 0 bases from V and 5 from J, leaving 13 bases between them. Germline values: CDR1 LNHNV, CDR2 YYDKDF (reference sequence). As DNA, the CDR3 is TGTGCCACCAGCAGAGAGGGGGCGGAATATACTGAAGCTTTCTTT. It codes for CATSREGAEYTEAFF.

The rearrangement links TRBV6-1 to TRBJ2-4; D not resolved. The CDR3 covers 17 residues. In germline, CDR1 is MNHNS, CDR2 SASEGT. V lost 0 bases to trimming and J lost 9 bases, with 21 bases between them. CDR3 sequence reads: CASSEAKWERASGIQYF. The DNA of the CDR3 is TGTGCCAGCAGTGAAGCTAAATGGGAAAGGGCCAGTGGCATTCAGTACTTC.

This clonotype was observed a few times. The gene calls are TRBV6-1 and TRBJ1-5, with a possible D match to TRBD1 (5 bases). Germline V CDR1 and CDR2: MNHNS, SASEGT. CDR3 size: 13 residues. V was cut by 8 bases and J by 7 bases, with 15 bases left in between. CDR3 region: CASGGWGGQPQHF. Here the CDR3 DNA reads TGTGCCAGCGGTGGTTGGGGGGGACAGCCCCAGCATTTT.

The J gene is TRBJ2-5, the V gene TRBV3-1; 7 bases are a match to TRBD1. From germline, CDR1 is LGHDT and CDR2 YNNKEL (reference sequence). The length of the CDR3 is 15 residues. V gave up 2 bases and J gave up 5 bases; unmatched junction bases: 8. The CDR3 DNA reads as TGTGCCAGCAGCCAATGGGACAGTAATGATGAGACCCAGTACTTC. Its translation: CASSQWDSNDETQYF.

The chain carries TRBV5-1 and TRBJ2-3, with 8 bases identical to TRBD1. J gave up 2 bases and V 2 bases, and 7 bases lay outside the gene matches. In germline, CDR1 is SGHRS, CDR2 YFSETQ. CDR3 length: 16 amino acids. CDR3 coding DNA: TGCGCCAGCAGCTTCTTTACAGGGGGATCCACAGATACGCAGTATTTT. Its translation: CASSFFTGGSTDTQYF.

This clonotype appeared many times. The gene calls are TRBV5-1 and TRBJ1-4; no firm D call. Looked up from germline, CDR1 is SGHRS and CDR2 is YFSETQ. The V gene lost 4 bases and the J gene lost 5 bases, with 9 bases spanning the gap. The CDR3 has 13 amino acids. The CDR3 region is CASSRSENEKLFF. DNA for the CDR3: TGCGCCAGCAGCCGGTCGGAAAATGAAAAACTGTTTTTT.

In this sample, this clonotype turned up many times. This chain connects TRBV5-1 to TRBJ2-3; D remains unclear. Trimming pared 0 bases from V and 2 bases from J, leaving 10 bases between. From germline, CDR1 is SGHRS and CDR2 YFSETQ. The CDR3 sequence is 15 residues long. DNA for the CDR3: TGCGCCAGCAGCTTGGGAGGTTCCCTCACAGATACGCAGTATTTT. It translates to CASSLGGSLTDTQYF.

The table lists this clonotype with many counts. This chain uses TRBV5-1 with TRBJ2-3; TRBD2 matches at 8 bases. Germline trimming cut 4 bases from V and 3 bases from J; bases unmatched to any gene: 10. From germline, CDR1 is SGHRS and CDR2 YFSETQ. CDR3 length equals 16 residues. The CDR3: CASSPHSGGRTDTQYF. The CDR3 DNA follows: TGCGCCAGCAGCCCCCATTCCGGCGGGAGGACAGATACGCAGTATTTT.